This entry concerns a single TCR beta chain. Its target is unknown. This entry belongs to a study of human T cells and chemical hapten exposure. Looking at the study overall: Patches with 0.01% DPC went on the upper back, and the tests were read at 6 days.

TCRdb reanalysed the RACE reads using MiXCR and keeps one entry per CDR3 protein. The data contain 60,000 to 70,000 distinct CDR3 sequences, roughly 11% of them singletons. The J segment lost 2 bases and the V segment lost 3 bases, leaving 7 bases of the junction unmatched. Germline-derived CDR1 and CDR2 are MDHEN and SYDVKM. The CDR3 runs 15 residues. Time point here: pre-sensitization, week 0. Treatment indicated: therapeutic diphenylcyclopropenone sensitization with weekly scalp DPC. It was from unfractionated whole blood that total RNA was extracted. General study findings and limits: Counts of expanded TCRs (at PT1) showed a positive correlation with patch test score.

The chain uses TRBV28 and TRBJ2-7; 7 bases are shared with TRBD2. Sequenced here: whole blood, sampled in connection with sensitization to the hapten diphenylcyclopropenone (DPC). The clonotype originates from a woman between 50 and 59 years old with alopecia areata. Some clones in this sample may be carry-over from other donors' samples. The CDR3 coding sequence is TGTGCCAGCAGTTTTCGTCTGGGACTAACCTACGAGCAGTACTTC. Amino acid sequence: CASSFRLGLTYEQYF.